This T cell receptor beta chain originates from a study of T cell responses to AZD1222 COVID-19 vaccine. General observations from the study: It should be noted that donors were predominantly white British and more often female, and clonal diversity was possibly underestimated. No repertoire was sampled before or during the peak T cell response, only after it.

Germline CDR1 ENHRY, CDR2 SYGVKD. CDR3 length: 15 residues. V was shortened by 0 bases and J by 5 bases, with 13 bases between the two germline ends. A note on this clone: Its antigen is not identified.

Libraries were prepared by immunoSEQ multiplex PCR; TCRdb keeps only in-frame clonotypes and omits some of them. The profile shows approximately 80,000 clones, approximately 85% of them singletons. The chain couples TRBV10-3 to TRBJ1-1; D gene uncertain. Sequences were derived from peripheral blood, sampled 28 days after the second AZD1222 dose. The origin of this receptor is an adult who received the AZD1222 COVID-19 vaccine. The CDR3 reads CAISESIEGLTEAFF. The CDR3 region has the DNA TGTGCCATCAGTGAGTCGATTGAGGGCTTAACTGAAGCTTTCTTT.